The following is a T cell receptor (beta chain) sequence with its context. Arm-PCR of CDR3 regions and iRepertoire HTBI primers were the basis on which TCR beta libraries were built. TCRdb fed the multiplex PCR reads into MiXCR, producing one record per CDR3 protein. The sample yields more than 450,000 distinct CDR3 sequences, 12% seen once. Trimming pared 6 bases from V and 4 bases from J, leaving 18 bases between. This CDR3 region has 15 residues. Germline-derived CDR1 and CDR2 are ENHRY and SYGVKD. The data are from a study of regulatory T cells in long-lasting Graves disease. For the study at large: Antithyroid drug use was under 3 months in newly diagnosed Graves' patients.

Time point denoted: newly diagnosed GD, antithyroid drugs for less than 3 months. RNA from PBMCs was the source of the TCR library. The same sample was also used in a study of T cells in Graves' hyperthyroidism and ophthalmopathy.

The TCR sequence derives from a woman aged 25 to 39 with Graves disease. The J gene is TRBJ1-1, the V gene TRBV10-3, with a weak D call TRBD1 (5 bases). Sequenced here: peripheral blood mononuclear cells (PBMCs), sampled at new diagnosis, from a patient treated with antithyroid drugs. As DNA, the CDR3 is TGTGCCATCAGGTTCAGCCGGGCGAGGGGCACTGAAGCTTTCTTT. This codes for CAIRFSRARGTEAFF.